This T cell receptor (beta chain) comes out of a study of T cells in Graves' hyperthyroidism and ophthalmopathy. The TCR beta CDR3 regions underwent amplification using RNA transcripts as the source. First-round RT-PCR of the TCR CDR3 relied on the HTBI primer set. TCRdb independently ran MiXCR on the multiplex PCR reads; one entry per CDR3 protein. The sample shows a few hundred thousand distinct CDR3 sequences, about a sixth of them seen only once. A word on this clonotype: Its specificity is unknown.

Hyperthyroidism was newly diagnosed in patients aged 18 to 65 (duration under 2 months). Study-level findings and limits: Ophthalmopathy was distinguished from stable hyperthyroidism by 13 V-J signatures.

CDR1 is LNHDA and CDR2 is SQIVND in the germline V gene (reference sequence). V was clipped by 5 bases and J by 3 bases; unmatched bases: 5. The CDR3 consists of 14 residues. The sample was blood. V and J are TRBV19 and TRBJ2-3; 7 bases map to TRBD2. This clonotype originated in a woman aged 30 to 39 with Graves' hyperthyroidism. CDR3 sequence: CASSVGLGTDTQYF. The CDR3 coding sequence is TGTGCCAGTAGTGTCGGACTAGGGACAGATACGCAGTATTTT.